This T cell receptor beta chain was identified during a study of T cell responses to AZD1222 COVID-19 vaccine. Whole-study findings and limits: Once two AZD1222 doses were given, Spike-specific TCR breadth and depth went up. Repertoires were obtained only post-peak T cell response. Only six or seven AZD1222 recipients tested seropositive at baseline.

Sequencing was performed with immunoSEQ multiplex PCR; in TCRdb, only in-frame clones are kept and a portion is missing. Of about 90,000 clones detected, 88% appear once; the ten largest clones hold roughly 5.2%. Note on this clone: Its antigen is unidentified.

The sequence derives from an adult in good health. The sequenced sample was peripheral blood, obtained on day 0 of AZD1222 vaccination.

For the CDR3, the DNA is TGTGCCAGCAGTGTGGCCACTGAAGCTTTCTTT. Protein: CASSVATEAFF. This chain joins TRBV28 and TRBJ1-1; no definite D call. The CDR3 has 11 amino acids. Germline V gives CDR1 MDHEN, CDR2 SYDVKM. V lost 5 bases and J lost 4, with 5 bases in between.